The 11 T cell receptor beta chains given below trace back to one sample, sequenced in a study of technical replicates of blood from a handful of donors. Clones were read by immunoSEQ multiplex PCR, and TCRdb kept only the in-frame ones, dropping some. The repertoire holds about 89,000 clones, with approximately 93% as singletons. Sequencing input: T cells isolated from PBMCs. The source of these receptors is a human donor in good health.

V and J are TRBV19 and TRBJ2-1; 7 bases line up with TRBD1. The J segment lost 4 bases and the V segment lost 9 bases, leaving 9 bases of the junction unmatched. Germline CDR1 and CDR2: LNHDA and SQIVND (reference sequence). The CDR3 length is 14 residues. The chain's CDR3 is CASSRDSDYNEQFF. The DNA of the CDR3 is TGTGCCAGCTCCCGGGACAGTGATTACAATGAGCAGTTCTTC.

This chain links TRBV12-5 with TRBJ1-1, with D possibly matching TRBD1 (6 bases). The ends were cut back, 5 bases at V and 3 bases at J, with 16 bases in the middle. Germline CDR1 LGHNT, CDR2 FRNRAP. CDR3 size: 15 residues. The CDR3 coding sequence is TGTGCTAGTGGTCCGGAAGGGGGATGGGACACTGAAGCTTTCTTT. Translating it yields CASGPEGGWDTEAFF.

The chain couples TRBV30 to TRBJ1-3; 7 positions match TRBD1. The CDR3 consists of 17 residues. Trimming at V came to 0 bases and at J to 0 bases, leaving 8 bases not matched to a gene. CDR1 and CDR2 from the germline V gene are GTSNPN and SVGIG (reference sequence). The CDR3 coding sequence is TGTGCCTGGAGTGTAAGTCGGACAGGTTTCTCTGGAAACACCATATATTTT. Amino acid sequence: CAWSVSRTGFSGNTIYF.

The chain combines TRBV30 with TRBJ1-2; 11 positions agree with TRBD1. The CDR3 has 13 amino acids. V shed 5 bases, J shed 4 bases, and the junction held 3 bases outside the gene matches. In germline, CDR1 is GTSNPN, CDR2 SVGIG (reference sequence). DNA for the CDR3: TGTGCCTGGGGGGACAGGGGGGCCTATGGCTACACCTTC. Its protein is CAWGDRGAYGYTF.

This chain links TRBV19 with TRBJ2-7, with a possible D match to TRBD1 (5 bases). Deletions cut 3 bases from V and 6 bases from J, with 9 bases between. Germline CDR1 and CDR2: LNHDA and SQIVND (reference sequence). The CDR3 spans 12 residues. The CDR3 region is CASSIQGAEQYF. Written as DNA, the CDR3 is TGTGCCAGTAGTATCCAGGGTGCCGAGCAGTACTTC.

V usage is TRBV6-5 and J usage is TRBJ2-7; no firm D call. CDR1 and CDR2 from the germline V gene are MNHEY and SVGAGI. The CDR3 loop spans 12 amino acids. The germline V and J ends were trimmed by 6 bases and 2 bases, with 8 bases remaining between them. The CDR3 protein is CASRYGTYEQYF. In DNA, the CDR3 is TGTGCCAGCAGGTACGGCACCTACGAGCAGTACTTC.

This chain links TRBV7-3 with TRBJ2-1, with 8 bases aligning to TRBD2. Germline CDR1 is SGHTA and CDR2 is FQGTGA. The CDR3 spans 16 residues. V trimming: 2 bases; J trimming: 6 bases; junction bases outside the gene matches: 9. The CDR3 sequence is CASSLGERGWGNEQFF. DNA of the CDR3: TGTGCCAGCAGCTTAGGAGAGCGGGGGTGGGGCAATGAGCAGTTCTTC.

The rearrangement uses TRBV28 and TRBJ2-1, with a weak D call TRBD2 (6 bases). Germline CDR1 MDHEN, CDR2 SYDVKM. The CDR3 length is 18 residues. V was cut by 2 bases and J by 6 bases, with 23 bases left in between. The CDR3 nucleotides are TGTGCCAGCAGTTTAGAAGCCGAGCGGGTCACCTGGGGCAATGAGCAGTTCTTC. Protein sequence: CASSLEAERVTWGNEQFF. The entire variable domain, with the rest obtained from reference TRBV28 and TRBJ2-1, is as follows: DVKVTQSSRYLVKRTGEKVFLECVQDMDHENMFWYRQDPGLGLRLIYFSYDVKMKEKGDIPEGYSVSREKKERFSLILESASTNQTSMYLCASSLEAERVTWGNEQFFGPGTRLTVL.

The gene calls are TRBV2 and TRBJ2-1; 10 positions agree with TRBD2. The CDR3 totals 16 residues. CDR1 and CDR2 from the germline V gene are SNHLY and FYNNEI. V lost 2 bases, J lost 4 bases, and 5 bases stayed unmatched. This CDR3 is CASSEKVAGGYNEQFF. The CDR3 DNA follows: TGTGCCAGCAGTGAAAAGGTAGCGGGGGGTTACAATGAGCAGTTCTTC.

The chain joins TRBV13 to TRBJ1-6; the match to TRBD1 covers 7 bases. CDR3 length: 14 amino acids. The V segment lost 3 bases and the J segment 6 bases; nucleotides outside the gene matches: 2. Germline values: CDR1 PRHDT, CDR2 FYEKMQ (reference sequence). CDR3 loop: CASSFGQVNSPLHF. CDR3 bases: TGTGCCAGCAGCTTTGGACAGGTTAATTCACCCCTCCACTTT.

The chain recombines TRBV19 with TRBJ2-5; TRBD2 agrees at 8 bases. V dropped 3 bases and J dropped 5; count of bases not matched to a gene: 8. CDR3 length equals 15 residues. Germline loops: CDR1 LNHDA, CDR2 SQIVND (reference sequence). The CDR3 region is CASSIKLAVMETQYF. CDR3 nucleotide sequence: TGTGCCAGTAGTATCAAACTAGCGGTGATGGAGACCCAGTACTTC. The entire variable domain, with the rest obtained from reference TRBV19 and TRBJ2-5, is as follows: DGGITQSPKYLFRKEGQNVTLSCEQNLNHDAMYWYRQDPGQGLRLIYYSQIVNDFQKGDIAEGYSVSREKKESFPLTVTSAQKNPTAFYLCASSIKLAVMETQYFGPGTRLLVL.